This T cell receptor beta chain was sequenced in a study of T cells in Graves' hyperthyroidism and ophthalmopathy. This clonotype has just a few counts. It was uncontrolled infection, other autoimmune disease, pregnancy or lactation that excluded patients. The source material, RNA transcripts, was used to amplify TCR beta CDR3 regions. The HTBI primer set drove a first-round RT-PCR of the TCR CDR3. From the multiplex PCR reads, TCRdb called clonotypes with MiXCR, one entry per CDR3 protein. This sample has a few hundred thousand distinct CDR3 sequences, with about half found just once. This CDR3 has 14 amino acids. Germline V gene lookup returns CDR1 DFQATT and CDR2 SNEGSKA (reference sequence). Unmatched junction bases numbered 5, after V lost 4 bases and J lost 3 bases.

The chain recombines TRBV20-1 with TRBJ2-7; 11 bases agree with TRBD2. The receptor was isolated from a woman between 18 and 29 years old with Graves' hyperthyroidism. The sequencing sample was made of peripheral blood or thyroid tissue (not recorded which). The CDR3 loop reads CSAIPGTSGYEQYF. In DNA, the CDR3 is TGCAGTGCTATACCCGGGACTAGCGGCTACGAGCAGTACTTC.